A single sample gave rise to the 32 T cell receptor beta chains below, sequenced in a study of CD8 T cells in ankylosing spondylitis. Each CDR3 protein gets one entry after TCRdb re-called the 5' RACE reads with MiXCR. The table includes roughly 140,000 distinct CDR3 sequences, under 45% detected once. The source material was synovial fluid, either unsorted or a sorted T cell fraction (not recorded which). The receptors originated from a male donor with ankylosing spondylitis.

This clonotype occurred many times. CDR3 in DNA: TGTGCCAGCAGTTTACCACCGGGACAGGGGGTAACCGGGGAGCTGTTTTTT. Protein product: CASSLPPGQGVTGELFF. The gene calls are TRBV28 and TRBJ2-2; 11 bases align to TRBD1. This CDR3 is 17 amino acids long. V was clipped by 2 bases and J by 5 bases; unmatched bases: 7. Germline CDR1 reads MDHEN; CDR2 reads SYDVKM.

This sequence joins TRBV9 and TRBJ2-3, with TRBD2 matching over 8 bases. V lost 4 bases to trimming and J lost 0 bases; unmatched junction nucleotides: 7. The CDR3 sequence is 16 residues long. Germline loops: CDR1 SGDLS, CDR2 YYNGEE. The CDR3: CASSPGLGLSTDTQYF. CDR3 DNA sequence: TGTGCCAGCAGCCCGGGACTAGGACTGAGCACAGATACGCAGTATTTT.

J is TRBJ2-5 and V is TRBV7-2; TRBD2 might be the D (5 bases). This CDR3 has 16 amino acids. Trimming removed 6 bases from V and 0 bases from J, with 17 bases in between. Germline V lookup: CDR1 SGHTA, CDR2 FQGNSA. This CDR3 is CASSIGVLDNQETQYF. The CDR3 bases are TGTGCCAGCAGTATCGGGGTCCTAGACAACCAAGAGACCCAGTACTTC. The variable domain in full, completed from reference TRBV7-2 and TRBJ2-5, reads GAGVSQSPSNKVTEKGKDVELRCDPISGHTALYWYRQSLGQGLEFLIYFQGNSAPDKSGLPSDRFSAERTGGSVSTLTIQRTQQEDSAVYLCASSIGVLDNQETQYFGPGTRLLVL.

This clonotype was picked up a small number of times. J is TRBJ2-5 and V is TRBV7-9; D may correspond to TRBD1 or TRBD2 (5 bases each). V was trimmed by 5 bases and J by 1 base, leaving 14 bases between them. The CDR3 runs to 15 residues. CDR1 is SEHNR and CDR2 is FQNEAQ in the germline V gene (reference sequence). In DNA form, the CDR3 reads TGTGCCAGCAGCCCGAGAGGGACCCTCCAAGAGACCCAGTACTTC. Translated, it gives CASSPRGTLQETQYF.

The rearrangement links TRBV5-5 to TRBJ2-1; D not resolved. Looked up from germline, CDR1 is SGHKS and CDR2 is YYEKEE (reference sequence). Trimming shortened V by 4 bases and J by 6 bases, and 17 bases separated the two germline ends. The CDR3 covers 15 residues. CDR3 DNA: TGTGCCAGCAGCCGGTGGGCAGACGCCTTCAATGAGCAGTTCTTC. Encoded protein: CASSRWADAFNEQFF.

This clonotype was recorded a few times. CDR3 amino acids: CASSLLAWPARGEQFF. CDR3 coding DNA: TGTGCCAGCAGTCTTCTTGCTTGGCCGGCGAGGGGTGAGCAGTTCTTC. The genes are TRBV12-3 or TRBV12-4 and TRBJ2-1; D is tentatively TRBD1 or TRBD2 (5 bases each). This CDR3 contains 16 residues. V lost 5 bases and J 9 bases, leaving 23 bases between the germline ends.

The chain carries TRBV15 and TRBJ1-2; 9 bases fit TRBD1. V trimming: 0 bases; J trimming: 5 bases; junction bases outside the gene matches: 1. CDR1 is LNHNV, CDR2 YYDKDF, per germline (reference sequence). This CDR3 has 14 amino acids. For the CDR3, the DNA is TGTGCCACCAGCAGAGAAGGGACAGGGTATGGCTACACCTTC. Translation: CATSREGTGYGYTF.

This clonotype was seen a few times. The J gene is TRBJ2-7, the V gene TRBV27; a possible D gene is TRBD2 (6 bases). Trimming pared 4 bases from V and 3 bases from J, leaving 13 bases between. Per germline, CDR1 MNHEY and CDR2 SMNVEV (reference sequence). The CDR3 covers 14 residues. CDR3 nucleotide sequence: TGTGCCAGCAGTTCGGTAGGACTAAGCTACGAGCAGTACTTC. Protein sequence: CASSSVGLSYEQYF.

J is TRBJ2-7 and V is TRBV20-1, with a possible D match to TRBD1 (5 bases). Germline V CDR1 and CDR2: DFQATT, SNEGSKA (reference sequence). V lost 3 bases to trimming and J lost 2 bases, with 11 bases between them. CDR3 length: 13 amino acids. Written as DNA, the CDR3 is TGCAGTGCTAGCACAGGTTTTCCCTACGAGCAGTACTTC. Translation: CSASTGFPYEQYF.

The chain uses TRBV5-6 and TRBJ2-5; TRBD2 matches 9 bases. V was clipped by 3 bases and J by 3 bases; unmatched bases: 3. This CDR3 has 14 amino acids. The germline CDR1 and CDR2 sequences are SGHDT and YYEEEE. The CDR3 nucleotides are TGTGCCAGCAGCTGGCCTAGCGGGGAAGAGACCCAGTACTTC. Encoded protein: CASSWPSGEETQYF.

This clonotype has ten or more counts. The J gene is TRBJ2-2, the V gene TRBV20-1; D is uncertain. CDR3 length: 15 residues. CDR1 is DFQATT, CDR2 SNEGSKA, per germline (reference sequence). V shed 0 bases and J shed 3 bases, with 11 bases lying between them. CDR3 residues: CSARDTATDTGELFF. The DNA of the CDR3 is TGCAGTGCTAGAGATACAGCCACAGACACCGGGGAGCTGTTTTTT.

This chain's CDR3 is CSADNSGGPGDTQYF. In DNA form, the CDR3 reads TGCAGTGCTGACAATAGCGGGGGGCCGGGAGATACGCAGTATTTT. The rearrangement uses TRBV20-1 and TRBJ2-3; 10 bases match TRBD2. This CDR3 has 15 residues. J gave up 5 bases and V 5 bases, and 10 bases lay outside the gene matches. Per the germline V gene, CDR1 is DFQATT and CDR2 is SNEGSKA (reference sequence).

The chain is built from TRBV28 and TRBJ1-2, with a possible D match to TRBD1 (5 bases). Per the germline V gene, CDR1 is MDHEN and CDR2 is SYDVKM. CDR3 length equals 12 residues. V lost 4 bases and J 8 bases, leaving 11 bases between the germline ends. The CDR3 DNA reads as TGTGCCAGCAGTTCCCTACCAGGGGGCTACACCTTC. It encodes CASSSLPGGYTF.

This clonotype was counted a single time. This sequence joins TRBV7-3 and TRBJ2-3; 8 nucleotides line up with TRBD1. The CDR3 is 14 amino acids. CDR1 is SGHTA and CDR2 is FQGTGA in the germline V gene. J gave up 11 bases and V 5 bases, and 12 bases lay outside the gene matches. CDR3 protein: CASSLGTGPLVQYF. CDR3 DNA sequence: TGTGCCAGCAGCCTGGGGACAGGTCCTTTGGTGCAGTATTTT.

This clonotype was detected many times. This chain joins TRBV29-1 and TRBJ2-2, with D perhaps being TRBD1 or TRBD2 (5 bases each). Trimming stripped 1 base from V and 10 bases from J, with 10 bases between. Per germline, CDR1 SQVTM and CDR2 ANQGSEA. The length of the CDR3 is 12 residues. This chain's CDR3 is CSVEAGSKELFF. CDR3 DNA sequence: TGCAGCGTTGAAGCAGGGAGTAAGGAGCTGTTTTTT.

The J gene is TRBJ2-5, the V gene TRBV18, with D possibly matching TRBD2 (5 bases). V gave up 4 bases and J gave up 1 base, with 19 bases separating them. This CDR3 is 17 amino acids long. Germline assignment: CDR1 KGHSH and CDR2 LQKENI. In nucleotides, the CDR3 is TGTGCCAGCTCACTACCGGTCCGGGGTTGGTTCCAAGAGACCCAGTACTTC. Translated, it gives CASSLPVRGWFQETQYF.

The chain uses TRBV7-9 and TRBJ2-2, with TRBD2 as a possible D gene (6 bases). The CDR3 spans 15 residues. V shed 5 bases and J shed 7 bases, with 17 bases lying between them. Germline-derived CDR1 and CDR2 are SEHNR and FQNEAQ (reference sequence). The chain's CDR3 is CASSRGIVNGGELFF. In nucleotides, the CDR3 is TGTGCCAGCAGCCGCGGGATTGTCAACGGCGGGGAGCTGTTTTTT.

The chain employs TRBV12-3 or TRBV12-4 and TRBJ2-1; 11 nucleotides match TRBD2. The CDR3 consists of 16 residues. Losses at the gene ends were 6 bases for V and 9 bases for J; bases not matched to a gene: 13. CDR3 nucleotide sequence: TGTGCCAGCAGGCCGGCCGGGACTAGCGGTCTGGGTGAGCAGTTCTTC. Residues: CASRPAGTSGLGEQFF.

This chain links TRBV7-4 with TRBJ2-2, with 7 bases that match TRBD1. J gave up 4 bases and V 7 bases, and 6 bases lay outside the gene matches. From germline, CDR1 is SGHVT and CDR2 SQSDAQ. This CDR3 contains 14 residues. The CDR3 reads CASKRAGGTGELFF. In DNA, the CDR3 is TGTGCCAGCAAGAGGGCAGGGGGCACCGGGGAGCTGTTTTTT.

The chain joins TRBV20-1 to TRBJ1-6; a possible D gene is TRBD1 (5 bases). Trimming took 2 bases from V and 9 from J, leaving 14 bases between them. CDR1 is DFQATT and CDR2 is SNEGSKA in the germline V gene (reference sequence). This CDR3 contains 14 residues. CDR3 amino acids: CSARPPRAGSPLHF. CDR3 DNA sequence: TGCAGTGCTAGACCTCCCAGGGCAGGTTCACCCCTCCACTTT.

The gene calls are TRBV24-1 and TRBJ2-1, with TRBD2 identical over 10 bases. Germline V CDR1 and CDR2: KGHDR, SFDVKD. Trimming took 1 base from V and 6 from J; bases not matched to a gene: 20. The CDR3 is 21 amino acids. The CDR3 loop reads CATSDFGLAGVVTFASNEQFF. DNA of the CDR3: TGTGCCACCAGTGATTTCGGGCTAGCGGGAGTGGTGACCTTTGCCTCCAATGAGCAGTTCTTC.

V usage is TRBV29-1 and J usage is TRBJ2-7; 11 bases align to TRBD1. CDR3 length: 14 residues. Germline lookup yields CDR1 SQVTM and CDR2 ANQGSEA. V shed 3 bases, J shed 4 bases, and the junction held 5 bases outside the gene matches. The CDR3 loop is CSVDSGTGGYEQYF. CDR3 coding DNA: TGCAGCGTTGATAGTGGGACAGGGGGATACGAGCAGTACTTC.

The chain combines TRBV28 with TRBJ1-2, with a weak D call TRBD1 (5 bases). The ends were cut back, 3 bases at V and 4 bases at J, with 24 bases in the middle. This CDR3 spans 18 amino acids. Germline CDR1 reads MDHEN; CDR2 reads SYDVKM. Here the CDR3 reads CASSFPGFGHSYSYGYTF. The DNA for the CDR3 is TGTGCCAGCAGTTTTCCTGGATTTGGACACAGCTATAGCTATGGCTACACCTTC.

The chain couples TRBV4-2 to TRBJ2-1; D tentatively fits TRBD1 or TRBD2 (5 bases each). The CDR3 length is 15 residues. CDR1 is LGHNA, CDR2 YNFKEQ, per germline. Trimming removed 10 bases from V and 0 bases from J, with 16 bases in between. The CDR3 here is CATGPSGSSYNEQFF. The CDR3 DNA is TGTGCCACCGGTCCCTCAGGGAGCTCCTACAATGAGCAGTTCTTC.

The chain is built from TRBV5-6 and TRBJ1-2; D not certain. Germline V CDR1 and CDR2: SGHDT, YYEEEE. V was pared by 2 bases and J by 8 bases, with 10 bases between. This CDR3 comprises 12 residues. The CDR3 DNA reads TGTGCCAGCAGCTTTGGAGGGATCGGCTACACCTTC. Translated, it gives CASSFGGIGYTF.

The chain recombines TRBV16 with TRBJ2-7, with TRBD2 as a possible D gene (6 bases). The CDR3 loop spans 16 amino acids. V was trimmed by 0 bases and J by 2 bases, leaving 14 bases between them. Germline V gives CDR1 KGHSY, CDR2 FQNENV. CDR3 DNA sequence: TGTGCCAGCAGCCAATCTTTACAAACTAGCCCCTACGAGCAGTACTTC. This sequence encodes CASSQSLQTSPYEQYF. Full variable domain (missing parts from reference TRBV16 and TRBJ2-7): GEEVAQTPKHLVRGEGQKAKLYCAPIKGHSYVFWYQQVLKNEFKFLISFQNENVFDETGMPKERFSAKCLPNSPCSLEIQATKLEDSAVYFCASSQSLQTSPYEQYFGPGTRLTVT.

This chain joins TRBV7-9 and TRBJ2-7; no firm D call. The CDR3 contains 13 residues. Trimming cost V 1 base and J 5 bases, with 9 bases left between them. The germline CDR1 and CDR2 sequences are SEHNR and FQNEAQ (reference sequence). CDR3 sequence: CASSLVADHEQYF. The CDR3 DNA sequence: TGTGCCAGCAGCTTAGTTGCTGATCACGAGCAGTACTTC.

The chain employs TRBV7-3 and TRBJ2-1, with a possible D match to TRBD2 (5 bases). Trimming left V 3 bases short and J 8 bases short, with 17 bases between. The length of the CDR3 is 15 residues. CDR1 is SGHTA, CDR2 FQGTGA, per germline. The CDR3 sequence is CASSFSDYPFDEQFF. The CDR3, as DNA: TGTGCCAGCAGCTTTTCCGACTACCCCTTTGATGAGCAGTTCTTC.

This clonotype was seen more than once but under ten times. The V and J genes are TRBV12-3 or TRBV12-4 and TRBJ2-7, with D unclear. Between the trimmed V and J ends, which lost 2 bases and 3 bases, there was a span of 8 bases. This CDR3 is built from 13 residues. DNA for the CDR3: TGTGCCAGCAGTTTAAGGGCAAACTACGAGCAGTACTTC. It encodes CASSLRANYEQYF.

This clonotype appeared once. V is TRBV18 and J is TRBJ2-1, with D hard to call. Germline CDR1 is KGHSH and CDR2 is LQKENI. The CDR3 contains 15 residues. V dropped 0 bases and J dropped 5 bases, with 11 bases sitting between them. The CDR3 sequence is CASSPPIAPNNEQFF. The CDR3, as DNA: TGTGCCAGCTCACCACCGATCGCGCCCAACAATGAGCAGTTCTTC.

The V and J genes are TRBV12-3 or TRBV12-4 and TRBJ1-1; TRBD1 matches at 7 bases. The CDR3 consists of 13 residues. J was trimmed by 5 bases and V by 6 bases; bases with no gene match: 6. This chain's CDR3 is CASRPDRDTEAFF. The DNA for the CDR3 is TGTGCCAGCAGACCTGACAGGGATACTGAAGCTTTCTTT.

This clonotype was seen more than once but under ten times. This sequence joins TRBV12-3 or TRBV12-4 and TRBJ1-2; maybe TRBD1 (5 bases). V was trimmed by 4 bases and J by 8 bases, leaving 29 bases between them. CDR3 size: 18 residues. The CDR3 coding sequence is TGTGCCAGCAGTTGGACCGGCTTTGGGGAGGGGCCTCCTTGGGGCTACACCTTC. The encoded protein is CASSWTGFGEGPPWGYTF.